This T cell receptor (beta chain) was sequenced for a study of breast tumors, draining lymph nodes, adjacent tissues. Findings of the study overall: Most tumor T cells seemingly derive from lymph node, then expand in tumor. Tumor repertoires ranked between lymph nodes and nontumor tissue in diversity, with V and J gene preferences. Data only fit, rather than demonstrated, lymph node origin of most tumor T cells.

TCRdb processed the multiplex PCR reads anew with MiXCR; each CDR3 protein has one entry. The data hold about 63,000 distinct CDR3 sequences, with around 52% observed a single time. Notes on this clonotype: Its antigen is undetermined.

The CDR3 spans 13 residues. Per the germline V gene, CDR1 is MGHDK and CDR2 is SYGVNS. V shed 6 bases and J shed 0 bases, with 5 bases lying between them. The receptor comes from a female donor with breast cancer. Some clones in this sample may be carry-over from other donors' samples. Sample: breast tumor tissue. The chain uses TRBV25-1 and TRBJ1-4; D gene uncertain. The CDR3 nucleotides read TGTGCCAGCAGCGGGGCAACTAATGAAAAACTGTTTTTT. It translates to CASSGATNEKLFF.